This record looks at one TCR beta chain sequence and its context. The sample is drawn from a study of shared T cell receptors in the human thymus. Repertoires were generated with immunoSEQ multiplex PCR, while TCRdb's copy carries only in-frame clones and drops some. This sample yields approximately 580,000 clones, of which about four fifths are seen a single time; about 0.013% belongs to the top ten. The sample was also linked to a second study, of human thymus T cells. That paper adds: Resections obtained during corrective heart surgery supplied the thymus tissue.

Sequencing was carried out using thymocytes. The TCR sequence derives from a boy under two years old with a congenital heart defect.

CDR3 DNA sequence: TGTGCAGGGGGGGGGACAGATACGCAGTATTTT. Translating gives CAGGGTDTQYF. The gene calls are TRBV28 and TRBJ2-3, with D maybe TRBD2 (7 bases). Germline loops: CDR1 MDHEN, CDR2 SYDVKM. The CDR3 totals 11 residues.